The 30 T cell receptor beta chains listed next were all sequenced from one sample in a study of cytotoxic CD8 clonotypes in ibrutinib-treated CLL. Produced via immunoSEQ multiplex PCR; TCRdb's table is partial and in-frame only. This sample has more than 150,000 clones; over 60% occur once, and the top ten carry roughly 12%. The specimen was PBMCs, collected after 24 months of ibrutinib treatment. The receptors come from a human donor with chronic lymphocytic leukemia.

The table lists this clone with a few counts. CDR3 in DNA: TGCGCCAGCAGCCAAGGGACAGGGGGCAGGAGGCCCCAGCATTTT. It is translated as CASSQGTGGRRPQHF. The genes are TRBV4-1 and TRBJ1-5, with 11 bases lining up with TRBD1. Germline-derived CDR1 and CDR2 are MGHRA and YSYEKL. The CDR3 has 15 amino acids. V dropped 1 base and J dropped 9; count of bases not matched to a gene: 5.

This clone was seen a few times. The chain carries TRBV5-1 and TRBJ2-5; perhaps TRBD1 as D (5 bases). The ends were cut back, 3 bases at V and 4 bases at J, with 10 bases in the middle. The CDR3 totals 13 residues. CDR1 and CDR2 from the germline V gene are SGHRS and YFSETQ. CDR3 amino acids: CASSYQGLETQYF. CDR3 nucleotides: TGCGCCAGCAGCTACCAGGGTTTAGAGACCCAGTACTTC.

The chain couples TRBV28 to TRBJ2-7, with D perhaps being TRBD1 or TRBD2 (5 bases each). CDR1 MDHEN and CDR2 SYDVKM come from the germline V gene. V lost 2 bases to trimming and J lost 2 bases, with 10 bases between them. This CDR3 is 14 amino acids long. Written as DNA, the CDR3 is TGTGCCAGCAGTTTACCGCAGGGACCCTACGAGCAGTACTTC. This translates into CASSLPQGPYEQYF.

CDR3 sequence reads: CASSIRLGTGNYNEQFF. The DNA of the CDR3 is TGTGCCAGTAGTATCCGCCTGGGGACAGGGAACTACAATGAGCAGTTCTTC. This sequence joins TRBV19 and TRBJ2-1; TRBD1 matches at 9 bases. With V trimmed by 3 bases and J by 3 bases, 9 bases remained unmatched. Germline V gene data show CDR1 as LNHDA and CDR2 as SQIVND (reference sequence). The CDR3 contains 17 residues.

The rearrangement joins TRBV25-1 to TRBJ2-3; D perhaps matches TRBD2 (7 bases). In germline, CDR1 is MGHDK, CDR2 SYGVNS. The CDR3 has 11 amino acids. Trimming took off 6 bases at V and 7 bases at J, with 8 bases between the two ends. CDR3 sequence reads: CASRGGHTQYF. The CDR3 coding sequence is TGTGCCAGCAGGGGGGGGCATACGCAGTATTTT.

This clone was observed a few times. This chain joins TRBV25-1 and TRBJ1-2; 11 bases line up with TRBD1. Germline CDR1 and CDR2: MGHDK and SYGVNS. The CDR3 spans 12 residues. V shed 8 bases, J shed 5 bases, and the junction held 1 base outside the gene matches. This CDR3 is CASRDRGYGYTF. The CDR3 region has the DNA TGTGCCAGCCGGGACAGGGGGTATGGCTACACCTTC.

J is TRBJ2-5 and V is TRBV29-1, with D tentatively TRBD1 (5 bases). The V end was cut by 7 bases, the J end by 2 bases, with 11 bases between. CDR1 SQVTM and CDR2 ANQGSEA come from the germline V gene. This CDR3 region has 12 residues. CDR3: CSGGQAQETQYF. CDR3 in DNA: TGCAGCGGGGGCCAGGCACAAGAGACCCAGTACTTC.

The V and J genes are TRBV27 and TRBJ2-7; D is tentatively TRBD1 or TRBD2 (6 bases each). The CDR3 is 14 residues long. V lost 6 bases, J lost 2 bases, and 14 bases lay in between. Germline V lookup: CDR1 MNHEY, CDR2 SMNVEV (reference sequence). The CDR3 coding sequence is TGTGCCAGCAGGCTTGGGGGGCGCACCTACGAGCAGTACTTC. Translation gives CASRLGGRTYEQYF.

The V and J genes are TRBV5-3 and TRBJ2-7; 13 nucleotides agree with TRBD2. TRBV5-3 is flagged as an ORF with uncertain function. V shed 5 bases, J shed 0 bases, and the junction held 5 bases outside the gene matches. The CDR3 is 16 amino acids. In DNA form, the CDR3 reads TGTGCCAGAAGATTTGGACTAGCGGGGGCCTCCTACGAGCAGTACTTC. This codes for CARRFGLAGASYEQYF.

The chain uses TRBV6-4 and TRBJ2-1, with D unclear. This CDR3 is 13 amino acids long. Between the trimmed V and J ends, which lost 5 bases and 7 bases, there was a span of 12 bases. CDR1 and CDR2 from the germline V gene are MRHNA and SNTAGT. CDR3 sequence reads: CASSSSGRNEQFF. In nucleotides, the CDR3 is TGTGCCAGCAGTTCGTCGGGCAGAAATGAGCAGTTCTTC.

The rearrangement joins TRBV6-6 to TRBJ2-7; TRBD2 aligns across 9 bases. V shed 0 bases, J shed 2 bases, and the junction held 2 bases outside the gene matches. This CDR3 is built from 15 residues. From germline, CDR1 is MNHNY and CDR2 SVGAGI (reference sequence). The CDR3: CASSYSLAGAYEQYF. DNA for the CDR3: TGTGCCAGCAGTTACTCCTTAGCGGGGGCCTACGAGCAGTACTTC.

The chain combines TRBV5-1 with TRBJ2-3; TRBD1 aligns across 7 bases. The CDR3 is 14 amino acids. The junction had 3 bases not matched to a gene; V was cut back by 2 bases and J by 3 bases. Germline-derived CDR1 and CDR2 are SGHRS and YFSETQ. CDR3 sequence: CASSFPTGTDTQYF. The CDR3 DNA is TGCGCCAGCAGCTTCCCGACAGGGACAGATACGCAGTATTTT.

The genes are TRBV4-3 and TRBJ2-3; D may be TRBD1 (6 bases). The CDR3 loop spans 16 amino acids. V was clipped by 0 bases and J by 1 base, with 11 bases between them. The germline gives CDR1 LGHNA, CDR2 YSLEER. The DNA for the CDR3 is TGCGCCAGCAGCCAAGATGGTGCAGGGGGCACAGATACGCAGTATTTT. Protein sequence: CASSQDGAGGTDTQYF.

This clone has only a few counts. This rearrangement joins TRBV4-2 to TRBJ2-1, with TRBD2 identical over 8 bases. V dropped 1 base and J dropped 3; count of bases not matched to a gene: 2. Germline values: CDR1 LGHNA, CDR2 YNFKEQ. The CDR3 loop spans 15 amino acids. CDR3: CASSQVSGNYNEQFF. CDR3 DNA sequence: TGTGCCAGCAGCCAAGTTAGCGGGAACTACAATGAGCAGTTCTTC.

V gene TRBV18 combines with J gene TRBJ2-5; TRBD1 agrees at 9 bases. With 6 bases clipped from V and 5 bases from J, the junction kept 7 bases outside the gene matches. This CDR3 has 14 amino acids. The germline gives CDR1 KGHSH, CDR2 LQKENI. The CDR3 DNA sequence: TGTGCCAGCTCCCCCTCGACAGGGGGGGAGACCCAGTACTTC. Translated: CASSPSTGGETQYF.

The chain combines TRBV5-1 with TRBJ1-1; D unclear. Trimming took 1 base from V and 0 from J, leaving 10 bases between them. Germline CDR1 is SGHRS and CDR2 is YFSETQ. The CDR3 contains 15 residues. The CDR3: CASSLLAEMNTEAFF. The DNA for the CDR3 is TGCGCCAGCAGCTTGCTTGCAGAAATGAACACTGAAGCTTTCTTT.

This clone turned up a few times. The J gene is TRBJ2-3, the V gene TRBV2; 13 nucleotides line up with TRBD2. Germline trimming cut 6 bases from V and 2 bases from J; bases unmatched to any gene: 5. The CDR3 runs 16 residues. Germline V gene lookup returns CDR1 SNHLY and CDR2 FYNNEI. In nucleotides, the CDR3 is TGTGCCAGCAGACGGACTAGCGGGAGCCACACAGATACGCAGTATTTT. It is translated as CASRRTSGSHTDTQYF.

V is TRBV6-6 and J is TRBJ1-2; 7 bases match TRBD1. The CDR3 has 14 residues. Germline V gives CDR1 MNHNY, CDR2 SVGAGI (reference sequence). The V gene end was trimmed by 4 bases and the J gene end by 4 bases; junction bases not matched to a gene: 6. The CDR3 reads CASSSGTAFYGYTF. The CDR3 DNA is TGTGCCAGCAGTTCCGGGACAGCATTCTATGGCTACACCTTC.

The CDR3 loop reads CAISARQAAGYTF. CDR3 coding DNA: TGTGCCATCAGTGCAAGACAGGCGGCTGGCTACACCTTC. The rearrangement uses TRBV10-3 and TRBJ1-2, with a weak D call TRBD1 (6 bases). Germline lookup yields CDR1 ENHRY and CDR2 SYGVKD. V was pared by 4 bases and J by 7 bases, with 13 bases between. The CDR3 is made up of 13 amino acids.

The CDR3, as DNA: TGCAGCGTTGAAACAGGGGGCACCACCTACGAGCAGTACTTC. Its translation: CSVETGGTTYEQYF. V and J are TRBV29-1 and TRBJ2-7; 9 bases agree with TRBD1. Trimming removed 2 bases from V and 2 bases from J; junction bases left unmatched: 4. In germline, CDR1 is SQVTM, CDR2 ANQGSEA. The CDR3 runs to 14 residues.

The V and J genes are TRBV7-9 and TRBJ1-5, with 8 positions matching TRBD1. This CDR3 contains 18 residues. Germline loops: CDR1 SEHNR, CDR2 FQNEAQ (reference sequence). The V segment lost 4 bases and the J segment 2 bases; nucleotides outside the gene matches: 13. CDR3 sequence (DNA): TGTGCCAGCAGCTCCCCACCGGACAGGGAAGGGGGCAATCAGCCCCAGCATTTT. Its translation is CASSSPPDREGGNQPQHF. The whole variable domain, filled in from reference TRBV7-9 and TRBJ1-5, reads DTGVSQNPRHKITKRGQNVTFRCDPISEHNRLYWYRQTLGQGPEFLTYFQNEAQLEKSRLLSDRFSAERPKGSFSTLEIQRTEQGDSAMYLCASSSPPDREGGNQPQHFGDGTRLSIL.

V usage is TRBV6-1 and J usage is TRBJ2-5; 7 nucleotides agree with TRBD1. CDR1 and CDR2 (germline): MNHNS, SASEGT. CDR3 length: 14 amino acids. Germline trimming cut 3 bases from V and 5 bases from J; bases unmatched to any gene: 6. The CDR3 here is CASSEGIRGETQYF. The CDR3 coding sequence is TGTGCCAGCAGTGAGGGGATCAGGGGGGAGACCCAGTACTTC.

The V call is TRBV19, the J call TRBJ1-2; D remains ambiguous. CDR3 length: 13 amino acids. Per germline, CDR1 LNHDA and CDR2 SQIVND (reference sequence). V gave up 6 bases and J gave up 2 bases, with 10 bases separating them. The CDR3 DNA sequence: TGTGCCAGTAGCCTCCGGTCAAACTATGGCTACACCTTC. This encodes CASSLRSNYGYTF.

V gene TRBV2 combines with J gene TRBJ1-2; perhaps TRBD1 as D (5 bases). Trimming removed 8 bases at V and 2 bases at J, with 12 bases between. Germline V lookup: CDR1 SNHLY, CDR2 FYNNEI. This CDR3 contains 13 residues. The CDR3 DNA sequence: TGTGCCAGCGGGACGGGCGGGAACTATGGCTACACCTTC. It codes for CASGTGGNYGYTF.

CDR3 sequence reads: CASSEGAGVGSNQPQHF. In DNA form, the CDR3 reads TGTGCCAGCAGTGAAGGGGCAGGGGTAGGTAGCAATCAGCCCCAGCATTTT. The chain employs TRBV6-1 and TRBJ1-5; D is perhaps TRBD1 (6 bases). CDR3 length: 17 residues. Trimming took off 1 base at V and 0 bases at J, with 13 bases between the two ends. Per germline, CDR1 MNHNS and CDR2 SASEGT.

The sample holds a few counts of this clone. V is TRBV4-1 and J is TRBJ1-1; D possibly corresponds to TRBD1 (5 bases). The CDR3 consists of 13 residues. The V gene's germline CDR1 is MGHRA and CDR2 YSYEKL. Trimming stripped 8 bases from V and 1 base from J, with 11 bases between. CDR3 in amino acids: CASGHRRNTEAFF. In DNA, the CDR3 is TGCGCCAGCGGACACAGGAGGAACACTGAAGCTTTCTTT.

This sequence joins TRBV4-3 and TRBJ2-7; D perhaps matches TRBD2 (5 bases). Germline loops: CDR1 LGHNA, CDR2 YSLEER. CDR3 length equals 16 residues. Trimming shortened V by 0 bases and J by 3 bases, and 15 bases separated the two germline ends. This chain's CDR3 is CASSQEFLTSNYEQYF. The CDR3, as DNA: TGCGCCAGCAGCCAAGAATTTCTAACTAGTAACTACGAGCAGTACTTC.

CDR3 DNA: TGTGCCAGCTCACAGGGGGCGGTGAACACTGAAGCTTTCTTT. It is translated as CASSQGAVNTEAFF. The V gene is TRBV18, the J gene TRBJ1-1; TRBD1 matches 7 bases. Germline-derived CDR1 and CDR2 are KGHSH and LQKENI. This CDR3 has 14 residues. The J segment lost 0 bases and the V segment lost 4 bases, leaving 2 bases of the junction unmatched.

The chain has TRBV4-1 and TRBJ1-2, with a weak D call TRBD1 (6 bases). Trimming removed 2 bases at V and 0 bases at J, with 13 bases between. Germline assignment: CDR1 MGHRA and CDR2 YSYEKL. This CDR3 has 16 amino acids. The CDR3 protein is CASSQPGQIANYGYTF. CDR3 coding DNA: TGCGCCAGCAGCCAACCTGGACAGATAGCTAACTATGGCTACACCTTC.

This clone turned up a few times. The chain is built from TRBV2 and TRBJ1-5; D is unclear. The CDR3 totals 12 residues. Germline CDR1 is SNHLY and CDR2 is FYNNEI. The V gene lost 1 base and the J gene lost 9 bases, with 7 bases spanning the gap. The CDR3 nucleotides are TGTGCCAGCAGTGAAGAGCGGGGGCCCCAGCATTTT. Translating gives CASSEERGPQHF.